This TCR beta chain stems from a study of Graves' ophthalmopathy and Graves' hyperthyroidism. Of note for this clonotype: What it binds is not known.

RNA transcripts provided the template for amplifying TCR beta CDR3 regions. Following a first-round RT-PCR that used HTBI primers, a second-round multiplex PCR was carried out. Using its own MiXCR run on the multiplex PCR reads, TCRdb lists one record per CDR3 protein. The table lists about 550,000 distinct CDR3 sequences, under 45% of them singletons. Aged 18 to 65, the patients with hyperthyroidism had under 2 months' duration and were newly diagnosed. Pregnancy or lactation, uncontrolled infections and other autoimmune diseases were grounds for excluding patients. Broader study findings: Most expanded clonotypes from thyroid (those above 0.001 frequency) were also found in blood.

Per germline, CDR1 SNHLY and CDR2 FYNNEI. The V and J ends lost 4 bases and 4 bases respectively, with 18 bases between them. CDR3 size: 16 residues. The chain recombines TRBV2 with TRBJ2-3; the D is unclear. The sequence was collected from an adult man with Graves' hyperthyroidism. Material: peripheral blood or thyroid tissue (not recorded which). DNA of the CDR3: TGTGCCAGCAGTGCGCTGGGTGTCACGCGCGCAGATACGCAGTATTTT. Its translation is CASSALGVTRADTQYF.